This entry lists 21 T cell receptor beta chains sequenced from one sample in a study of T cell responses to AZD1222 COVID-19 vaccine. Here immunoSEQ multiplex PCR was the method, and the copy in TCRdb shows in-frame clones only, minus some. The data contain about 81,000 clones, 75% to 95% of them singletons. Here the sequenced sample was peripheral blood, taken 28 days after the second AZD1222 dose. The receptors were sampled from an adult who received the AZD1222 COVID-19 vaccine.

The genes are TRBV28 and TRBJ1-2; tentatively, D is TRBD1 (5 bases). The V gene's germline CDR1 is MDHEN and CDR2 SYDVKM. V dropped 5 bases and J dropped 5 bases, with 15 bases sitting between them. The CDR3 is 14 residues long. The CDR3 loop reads CASSKITGDYGYTF. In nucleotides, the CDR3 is TGTGCCAGCAGTAAAATTACGGGGGATTATGGCTACACCTTC.

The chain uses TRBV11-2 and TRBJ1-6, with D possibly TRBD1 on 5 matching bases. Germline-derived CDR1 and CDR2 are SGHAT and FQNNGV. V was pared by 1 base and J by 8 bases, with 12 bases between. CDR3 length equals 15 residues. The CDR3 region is CASSLVEGDDSPLHF. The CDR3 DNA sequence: TGTGCCAGCAGCTTAGTGGAAGGGGACGATTCACCCCTCCACTTT.

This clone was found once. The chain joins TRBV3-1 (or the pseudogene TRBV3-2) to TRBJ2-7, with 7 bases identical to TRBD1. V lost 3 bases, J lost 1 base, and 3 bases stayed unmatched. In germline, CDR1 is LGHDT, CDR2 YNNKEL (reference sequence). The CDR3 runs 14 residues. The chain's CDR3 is CASSQNRGSYEQYF. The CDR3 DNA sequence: TGTGCCAGCAGCCAGAACAGGGGATCCTACGAGCAGTACTTC.

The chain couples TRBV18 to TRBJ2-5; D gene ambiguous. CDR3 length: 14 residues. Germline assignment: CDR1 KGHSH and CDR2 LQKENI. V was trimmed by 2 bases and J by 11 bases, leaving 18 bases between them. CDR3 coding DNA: TGTGCCAGCTCACCAACGCCAGCGTCGAGTCCTCAGTACTTC. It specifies CASSPTPASSPQYF.

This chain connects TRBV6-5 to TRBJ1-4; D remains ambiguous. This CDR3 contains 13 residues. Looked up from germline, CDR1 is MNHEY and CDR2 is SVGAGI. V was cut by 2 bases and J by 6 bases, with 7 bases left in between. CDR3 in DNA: TGTGCCAGCAGTTACGTGAGAGATGAAAAACTGTTTTTT. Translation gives CASSYVRDEKLFF.

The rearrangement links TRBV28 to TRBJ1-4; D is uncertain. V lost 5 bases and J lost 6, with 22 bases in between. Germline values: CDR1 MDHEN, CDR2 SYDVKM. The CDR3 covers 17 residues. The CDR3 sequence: CASSTPPNSPYDEKLFF. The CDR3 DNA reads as TGTGCCAGCAGTACTCCCCCCAACAGTCCTTATGATGAAAAACTGTTTTTT.

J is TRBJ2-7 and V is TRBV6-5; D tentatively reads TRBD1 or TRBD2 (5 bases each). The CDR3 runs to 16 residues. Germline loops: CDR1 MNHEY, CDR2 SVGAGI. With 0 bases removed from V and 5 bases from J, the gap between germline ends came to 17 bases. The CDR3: CASSYSMSGSRNEQYF. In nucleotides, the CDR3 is TGTGCCAGCAGTTACTCGATGTCAGGGAGTAGGAACGAGCAGTACTTC.

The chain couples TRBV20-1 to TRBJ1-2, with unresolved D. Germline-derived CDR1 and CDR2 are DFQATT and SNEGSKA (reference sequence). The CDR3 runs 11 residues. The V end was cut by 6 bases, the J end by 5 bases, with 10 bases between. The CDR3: CSANGRYGYTF. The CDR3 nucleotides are TGCAGTGCCAACGGACGGTATGGCTACACCTTC.

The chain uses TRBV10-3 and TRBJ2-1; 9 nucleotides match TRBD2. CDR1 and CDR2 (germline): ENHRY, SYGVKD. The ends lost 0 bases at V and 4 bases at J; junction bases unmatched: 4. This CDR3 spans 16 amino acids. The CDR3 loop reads CAISESSGGQYNEQFF. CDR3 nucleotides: TGTGCCATCAGTGAGTCTAGCGGGGGACAATACAATGAGCAGTTCTTC.

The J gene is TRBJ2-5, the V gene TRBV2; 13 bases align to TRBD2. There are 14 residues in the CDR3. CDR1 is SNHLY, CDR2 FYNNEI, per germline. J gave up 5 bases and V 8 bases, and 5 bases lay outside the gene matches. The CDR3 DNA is TGTGCCAGCCGGTCGACTAGCGGGAGGGAGACCCAGTACTTC. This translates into CASRSTSGRETQYF.

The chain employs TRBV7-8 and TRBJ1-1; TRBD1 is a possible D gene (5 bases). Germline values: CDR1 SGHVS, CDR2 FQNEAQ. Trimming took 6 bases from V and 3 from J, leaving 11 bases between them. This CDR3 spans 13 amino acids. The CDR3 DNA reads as TGTGCCAGCAGTTGGGGCAGGGACACTGAAGCTTTCTTT. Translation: CASSWGRDTEAFF.

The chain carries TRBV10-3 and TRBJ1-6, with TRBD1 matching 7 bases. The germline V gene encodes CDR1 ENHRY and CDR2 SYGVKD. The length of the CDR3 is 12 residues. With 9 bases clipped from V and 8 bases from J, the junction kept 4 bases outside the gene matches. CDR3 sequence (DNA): TGTGCCATTGGGACAGTCGATTCACCCCTCCACTTT. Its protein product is CAIGTVDSPLHF.

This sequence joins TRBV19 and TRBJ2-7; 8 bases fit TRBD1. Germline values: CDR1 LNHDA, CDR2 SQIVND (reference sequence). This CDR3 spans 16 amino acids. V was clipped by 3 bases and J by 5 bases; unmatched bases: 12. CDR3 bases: TGTGCCAGTAGTATGACCCCGGGACAGGTGCGGGACGAGCAGTACTTC. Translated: CASSMTPGQVRDEQYF.

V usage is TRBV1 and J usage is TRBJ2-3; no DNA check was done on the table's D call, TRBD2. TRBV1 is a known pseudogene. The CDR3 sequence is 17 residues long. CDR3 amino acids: CTSSEPWTSGGTDTQYF. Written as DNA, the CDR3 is TGCACCAGCAGCGAGCCCTGGACTAGCGGGGGCACAGATACGCAGTATTTT.

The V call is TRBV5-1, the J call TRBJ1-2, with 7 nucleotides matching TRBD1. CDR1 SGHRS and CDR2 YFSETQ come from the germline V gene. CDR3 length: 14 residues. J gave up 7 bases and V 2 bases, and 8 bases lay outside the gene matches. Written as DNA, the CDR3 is TGCGCCAGCAGCTTAGAGGGGGCCGGCGGTGGCTACACCTTC. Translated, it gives CASSLEGAGGGYTF.

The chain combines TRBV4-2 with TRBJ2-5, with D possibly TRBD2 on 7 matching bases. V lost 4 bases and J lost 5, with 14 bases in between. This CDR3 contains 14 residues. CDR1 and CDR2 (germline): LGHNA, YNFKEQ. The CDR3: CASSPGGGDETQYF. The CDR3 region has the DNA TGTGCCAGCAGCCCCGGAGGGGGGGACGAGACCCAGTACTTC.

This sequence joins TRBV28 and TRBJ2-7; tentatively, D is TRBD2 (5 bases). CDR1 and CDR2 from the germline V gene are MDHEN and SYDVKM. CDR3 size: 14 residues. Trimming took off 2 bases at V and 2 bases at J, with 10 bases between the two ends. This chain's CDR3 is CASSLTGIAYEQYF. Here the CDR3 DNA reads TGTGCCAGCAGTTTAACCGGGATTGCCTACGAGCAGTACTTC.

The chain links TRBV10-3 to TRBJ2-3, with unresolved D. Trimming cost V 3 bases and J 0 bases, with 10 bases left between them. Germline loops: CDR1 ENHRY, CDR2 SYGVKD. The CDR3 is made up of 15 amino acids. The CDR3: CAISEKEPSTDTQYF. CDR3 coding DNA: TGTGCCATCAGTGAAAAGGAGCCTAGCACAGATACGCAGTATTTT.

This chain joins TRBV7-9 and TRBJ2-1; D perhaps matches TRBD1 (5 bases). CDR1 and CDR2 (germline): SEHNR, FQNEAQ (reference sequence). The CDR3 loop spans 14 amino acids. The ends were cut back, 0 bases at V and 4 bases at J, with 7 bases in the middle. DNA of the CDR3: TGTGCCAGCAGCTTAGCAGGGGTATACAATGAGCAGTTCTTC. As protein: CASSLAGVYNEQFF.

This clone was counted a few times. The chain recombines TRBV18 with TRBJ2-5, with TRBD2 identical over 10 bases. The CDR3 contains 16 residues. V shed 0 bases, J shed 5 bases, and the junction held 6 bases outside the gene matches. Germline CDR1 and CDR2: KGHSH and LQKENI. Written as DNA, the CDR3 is TGTGCCAGCTCACCACCAGCGGGGGGGCCGCATGAGACCCAGTACTTC. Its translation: CASSPPAGGPHETQYF.

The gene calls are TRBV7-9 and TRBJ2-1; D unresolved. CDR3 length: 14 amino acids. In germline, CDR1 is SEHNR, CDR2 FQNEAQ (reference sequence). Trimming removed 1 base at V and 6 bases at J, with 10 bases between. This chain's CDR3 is CASSLVGLSNEQFF. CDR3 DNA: TGTGCCAGCAGCTTAGTCGGCCTAAGCAATGAGCAGTTCTTC.